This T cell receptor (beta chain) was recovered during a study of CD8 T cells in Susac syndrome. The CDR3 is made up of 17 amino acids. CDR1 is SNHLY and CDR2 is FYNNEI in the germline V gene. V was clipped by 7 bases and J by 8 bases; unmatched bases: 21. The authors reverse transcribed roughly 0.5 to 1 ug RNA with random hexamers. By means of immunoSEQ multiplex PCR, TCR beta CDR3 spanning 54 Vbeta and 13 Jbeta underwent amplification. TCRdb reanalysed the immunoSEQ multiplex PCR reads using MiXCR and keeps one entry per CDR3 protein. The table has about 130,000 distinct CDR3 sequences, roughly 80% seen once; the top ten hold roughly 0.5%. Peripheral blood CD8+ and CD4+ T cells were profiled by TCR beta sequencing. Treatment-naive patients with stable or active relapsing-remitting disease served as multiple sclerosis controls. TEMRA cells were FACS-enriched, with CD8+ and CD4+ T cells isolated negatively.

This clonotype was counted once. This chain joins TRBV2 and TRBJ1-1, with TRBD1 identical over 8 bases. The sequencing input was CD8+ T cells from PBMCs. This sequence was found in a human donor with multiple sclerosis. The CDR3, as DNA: TGTGCCAGCATGGGCGGCGTTGGGGACAGGCTACCAACCGAAGCTTTCTTT. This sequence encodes CASMGGVGDRLPTEAFF.